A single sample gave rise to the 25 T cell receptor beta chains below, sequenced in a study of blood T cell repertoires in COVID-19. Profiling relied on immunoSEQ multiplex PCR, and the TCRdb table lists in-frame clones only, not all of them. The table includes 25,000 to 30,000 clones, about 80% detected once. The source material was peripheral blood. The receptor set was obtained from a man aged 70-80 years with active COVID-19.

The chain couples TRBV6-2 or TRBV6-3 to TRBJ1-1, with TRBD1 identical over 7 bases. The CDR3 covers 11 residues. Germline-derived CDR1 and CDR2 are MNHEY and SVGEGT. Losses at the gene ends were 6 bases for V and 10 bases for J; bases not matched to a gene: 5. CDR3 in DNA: TGTGCCAGCAGCGAGACAGGGAGAGCTTTCTTT. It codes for CASSETGRAFF.

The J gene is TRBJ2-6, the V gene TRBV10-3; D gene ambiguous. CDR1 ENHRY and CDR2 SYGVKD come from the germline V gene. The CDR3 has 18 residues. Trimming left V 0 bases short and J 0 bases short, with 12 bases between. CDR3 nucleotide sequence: TGTGCCATCAGTGAGTCATTGGGCCCGAGCTCTGGGGCCAACGTCCTGACTTTC. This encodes CAISESLGPSSGANVLTF.

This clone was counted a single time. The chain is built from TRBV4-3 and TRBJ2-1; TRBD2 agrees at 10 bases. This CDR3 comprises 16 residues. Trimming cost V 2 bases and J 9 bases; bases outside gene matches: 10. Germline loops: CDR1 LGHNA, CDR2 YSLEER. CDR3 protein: CASSQSLTSGFLEQFF. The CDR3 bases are TGCGCCAGCAGCCAATCCTTGACTAGCGGGTTCCTTGAGCAGTTCTTC.

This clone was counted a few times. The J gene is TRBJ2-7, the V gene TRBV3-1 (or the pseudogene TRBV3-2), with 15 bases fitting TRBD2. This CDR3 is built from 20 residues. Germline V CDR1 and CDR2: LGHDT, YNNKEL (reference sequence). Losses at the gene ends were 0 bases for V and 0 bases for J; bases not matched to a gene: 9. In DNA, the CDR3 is TGTGCCAGCAGCCAAGAATCGGGACTAGCGGGGGGTCGGAGCTCCTACGAGCAGTACTTC. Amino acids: CASSQESGLAGGRSSYEQYF.

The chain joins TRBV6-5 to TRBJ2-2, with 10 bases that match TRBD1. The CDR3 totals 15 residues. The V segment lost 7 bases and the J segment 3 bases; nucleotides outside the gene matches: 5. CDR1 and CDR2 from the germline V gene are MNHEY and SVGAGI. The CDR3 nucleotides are TGTGCCAGCAAAACCGGGACAGGGGACACCGGGGAGCTGTTTTTT. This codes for CASKTGTGDTGELFF.

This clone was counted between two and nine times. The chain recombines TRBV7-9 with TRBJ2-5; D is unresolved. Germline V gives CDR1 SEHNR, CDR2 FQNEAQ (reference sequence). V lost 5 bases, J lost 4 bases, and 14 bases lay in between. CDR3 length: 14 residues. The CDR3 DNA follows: TGTGCCAGCAGCGTAGTAGCCCCTGTAGAGACCCAGTACTTC. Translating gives CASSVVAPVETQYF.

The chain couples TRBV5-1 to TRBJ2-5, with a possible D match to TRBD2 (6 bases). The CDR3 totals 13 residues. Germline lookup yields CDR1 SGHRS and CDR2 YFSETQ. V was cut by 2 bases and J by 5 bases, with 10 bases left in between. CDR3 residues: CASSFFRGETQYF. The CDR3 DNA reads TGCGCCAGCAGCTTCTTTCGGGGGGAGACCCAGTACTTC.

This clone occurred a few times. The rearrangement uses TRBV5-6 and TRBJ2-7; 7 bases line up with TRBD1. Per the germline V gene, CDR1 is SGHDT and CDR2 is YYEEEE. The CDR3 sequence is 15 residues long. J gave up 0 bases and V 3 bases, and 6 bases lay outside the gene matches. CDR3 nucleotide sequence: TGTGCCAGCAGCTCCGCCGGGACAGCCTCCTACGAGCAGTACTTC. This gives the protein CASSSAGTASYEQYF.

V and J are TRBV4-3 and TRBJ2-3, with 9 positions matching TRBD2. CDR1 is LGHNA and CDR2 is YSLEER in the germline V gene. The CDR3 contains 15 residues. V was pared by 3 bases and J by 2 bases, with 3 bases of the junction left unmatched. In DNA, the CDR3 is TGCGCCAGCAGCCAGCGGGGGGGAGTCACAGATACGCAGTATTTT. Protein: CASSQRGGVTDTQYF.

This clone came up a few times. The CDR3 protein is CASSLDLGQGAREQYF. In DNA, the CDR3 is TGTGCCAGCAGCTTAGACCTCGGACAGGGGGCTCGGGAGCAGTACTTC. The chain carries TRBV11-2 and TRBJ2-7; 11 positions agree with TRBD1. The trim removed 0 bases at V and 7 bases at J, leaving 8 bases unmatched. The CDR3 totals 16 residues. Germline lookup yields CDR1 SGHAT and CDR2 FQNNGV.

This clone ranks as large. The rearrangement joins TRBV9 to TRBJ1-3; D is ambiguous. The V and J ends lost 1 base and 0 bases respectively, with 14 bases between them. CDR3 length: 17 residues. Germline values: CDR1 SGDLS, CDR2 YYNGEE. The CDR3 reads CASSVSGRRISGNTIYF. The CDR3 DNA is TGTGCCAGCAGCGTAAGCGGCAGGCGGATCTCTGGAAACACCATATATTTT.

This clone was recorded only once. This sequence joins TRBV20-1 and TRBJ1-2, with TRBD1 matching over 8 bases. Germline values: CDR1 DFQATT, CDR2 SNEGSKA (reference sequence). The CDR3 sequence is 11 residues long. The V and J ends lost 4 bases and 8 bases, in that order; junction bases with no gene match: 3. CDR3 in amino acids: CSATGGGGYTF. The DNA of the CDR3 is TGCAGTGCTACAGGGGGCGGAGGCTACACCTTC.

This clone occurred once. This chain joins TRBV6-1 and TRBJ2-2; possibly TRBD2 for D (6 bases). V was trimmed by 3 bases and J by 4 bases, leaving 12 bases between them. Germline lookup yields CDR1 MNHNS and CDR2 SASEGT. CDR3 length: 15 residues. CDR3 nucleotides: TGTGCCAGCAGTGAGCGGTGGGGAGGCACCGGGGAGCTGTTTTTT. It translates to CASSERWGGTGELFF.

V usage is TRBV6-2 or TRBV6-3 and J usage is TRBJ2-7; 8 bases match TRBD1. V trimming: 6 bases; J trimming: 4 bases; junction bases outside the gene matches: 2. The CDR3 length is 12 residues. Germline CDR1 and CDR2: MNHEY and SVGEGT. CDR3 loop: CASSGTGYEQYF. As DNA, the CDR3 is TGTGCCAGCAGCGGGACAGGATACGAGCAGTACTTC.

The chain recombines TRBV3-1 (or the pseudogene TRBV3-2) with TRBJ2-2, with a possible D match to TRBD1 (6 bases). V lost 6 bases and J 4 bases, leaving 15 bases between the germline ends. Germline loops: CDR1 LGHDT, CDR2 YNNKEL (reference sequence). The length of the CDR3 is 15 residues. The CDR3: CASSPQGLGTGELFF. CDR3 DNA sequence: TGTGCCAGCAGTCCGCAGGGGCTGGGCACCGGGGAGCTGTTTTTT.

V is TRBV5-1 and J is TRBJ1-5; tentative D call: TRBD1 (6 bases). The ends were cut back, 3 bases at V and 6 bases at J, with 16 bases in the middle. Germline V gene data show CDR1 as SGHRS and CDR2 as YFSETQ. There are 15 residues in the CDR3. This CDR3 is CASSSSGAQGQPQHF. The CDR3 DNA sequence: TGCGCCAGCAGCTCCTCAGGGGCACAGGGTCAGCCCCAGCATTTT.

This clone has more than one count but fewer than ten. This CDR3 is CASRGMSLNSPLHF. The CDR3 DNA follows: TGTGCCAGTCGGGGGATGAGCCTTAATTCACCCCTCCACTTT. The chain employs TRBV2 and TRBJ1-6, with a possible D match to TRBD1 (5 bases). Trimming stripped 9 bases from V and 6 bases from J, with 15 bases between. This CDR3 contains 14 residues. The germline CDR1 and CDR2 sequences are SNHLY and FYNNEI.

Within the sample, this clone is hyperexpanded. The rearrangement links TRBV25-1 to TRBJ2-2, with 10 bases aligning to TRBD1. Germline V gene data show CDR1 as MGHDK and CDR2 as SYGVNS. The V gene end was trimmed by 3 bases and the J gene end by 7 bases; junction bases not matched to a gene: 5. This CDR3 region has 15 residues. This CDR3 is CASSDRQGAGGELFF. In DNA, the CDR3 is TGTGCCAGCAGTGACCGACAGGGGGCTGGCGGGGAGCTGTTTTTT.

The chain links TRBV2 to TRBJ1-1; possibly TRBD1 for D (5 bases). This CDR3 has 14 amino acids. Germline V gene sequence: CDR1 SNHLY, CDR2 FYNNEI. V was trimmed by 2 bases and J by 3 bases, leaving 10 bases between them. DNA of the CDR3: TGTGCCAGCAGTGAACAGGGTCAAGACACTGAAGCTTTCTTT. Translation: CASSEQGQDTEAFF.

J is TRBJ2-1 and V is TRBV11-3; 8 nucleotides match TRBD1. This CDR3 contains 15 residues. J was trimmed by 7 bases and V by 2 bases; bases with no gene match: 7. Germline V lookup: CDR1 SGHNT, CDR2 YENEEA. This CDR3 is CASSLSVQGGNEQFF. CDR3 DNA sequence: TGTGCCAGCAGCTTAAGTGTACAGGGGGGAAATGAGCAGTTCTTC.

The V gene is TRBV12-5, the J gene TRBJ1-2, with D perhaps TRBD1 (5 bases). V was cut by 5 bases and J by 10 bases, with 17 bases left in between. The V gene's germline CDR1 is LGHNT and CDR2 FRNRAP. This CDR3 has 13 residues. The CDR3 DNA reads TGTGCTAGTGGTACTCCCAGGGTGGAAGACTACACCTTC. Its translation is CASGTPRVEDYTF. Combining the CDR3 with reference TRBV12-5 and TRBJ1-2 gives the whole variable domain DARVTQTPRHKVTEMGQEVTMRCQPILGHNTVFWYRQTMMQGLELLAYFRNRAPLDDSGMPKDRFSAEMPDATLATLKIQPSEPRDSAVYFCASGTPRVEDYTFGSGTRLTVV.

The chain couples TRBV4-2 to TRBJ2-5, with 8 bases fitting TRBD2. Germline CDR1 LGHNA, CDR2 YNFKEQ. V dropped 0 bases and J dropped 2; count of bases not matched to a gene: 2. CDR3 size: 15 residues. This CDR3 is CASSQDRGGQETQYF. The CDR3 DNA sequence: TGTGCCAGCAGCCAAGATCGGGGGGGTCAAGAGACCCAGTACTTC.

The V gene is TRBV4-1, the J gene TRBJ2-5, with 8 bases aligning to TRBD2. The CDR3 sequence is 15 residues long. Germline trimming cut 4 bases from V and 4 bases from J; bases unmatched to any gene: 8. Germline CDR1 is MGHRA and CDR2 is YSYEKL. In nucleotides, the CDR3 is TGCGCCAGCAGCCCCCCCGCGGGGGGAGGAGAGACCCAGTACTTC. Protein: CASSPPAGGGETQYF.

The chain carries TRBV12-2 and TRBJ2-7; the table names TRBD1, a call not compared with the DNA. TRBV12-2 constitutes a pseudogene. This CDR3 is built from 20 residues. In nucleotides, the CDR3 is TGTGCAAGTCGCCCCACCGGGGGCATAGAGCCGACAGGGGGCGCGGGCGAGCAGTACTTC. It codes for CASRPTGGIEPTGGAGEQYF.

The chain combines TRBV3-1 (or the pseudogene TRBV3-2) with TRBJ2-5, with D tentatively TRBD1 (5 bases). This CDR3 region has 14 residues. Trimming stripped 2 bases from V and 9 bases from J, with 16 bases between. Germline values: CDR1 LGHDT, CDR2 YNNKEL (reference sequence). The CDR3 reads CASSQRGSQEAQYF. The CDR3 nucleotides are TGTGCCAGCAGCCAAAGGGGATCCCAAGAAGCCCAGTACTTC.